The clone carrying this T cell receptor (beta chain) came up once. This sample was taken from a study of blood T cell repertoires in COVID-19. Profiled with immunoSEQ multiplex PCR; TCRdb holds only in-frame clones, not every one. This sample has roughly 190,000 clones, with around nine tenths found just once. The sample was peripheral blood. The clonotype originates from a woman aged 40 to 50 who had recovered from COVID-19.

The CDR3 here is CASSWTGGRETQYF. The CDR3 nucleotides are TGCGCCAGCAGCTGGACAGGGGGCCGGGAGACCCAGTACTTC. J is TRBJ2-5 and V is TRBV5-1, with 11 bases matching TRBD1. Germline V gene lookup returns CDR1 SGHRS and CDR2 YFSETQ. V was clipped by 3 bases and J by 5 bases; unmatched bases: 3. The CDR3 consists of 14 residues. The full variable domain, with the rest looked up from reference TRBV5-1 and TRBJ2-5, is KAGVTQTPRYLIKTRGQQVTLSCSPISGHRSVSWYQQTPGQGLQFLFEYFSETQRNKGNFPGRFSGRQFSNSRSEMNVSTLELGDSALYLCASSWTGGRETQYFGPGTRLLVL.